These 10 T cell receptor beta chains came from one sample sequenced in a study of cytomegalovirus exposure and HLA in healthy donors. In the PCR, 60 Vbeta and 13 Jbeta primers were used. TCRdb's copy holds only in-frame clones and misses some; the assay was immunoSEQ multiplex PCR. The sample contains 30,000 to 45,000 clones, over 40% of which appear only once. The sample comprised PBMCs. Source of these receptors: a woman aged 40 to 55 in good health and CMV-seropositive.

The chain is built from TRBV12-2 and TRBJ1-2; the table's D call of TRBD1 was not tested on the DNA. TRBV12-2 is described as a pseudogene. This CDR3 region has 17 residues. CDR3 residues: CASRFTFRDRGSHGYTF. The CDR3, as DNA: TGTGCAAGTCGCTTCACATTCCGGGACAGGGGCTCTCATGGCTACACCTTC.

The chain couples TRBV5-1 to TRBJ2-7, with 9 bases fitting TRBD2. The V gene end was trimmed by 0 bases and the J gene end by 4 bases; junction bases not matched to a gene: 11. The CDR3 length is 17 residues. Per the germline V gene, CDR1 is SGHRS and CDR2 is YFSETQ. DNA for the CDR3: TGCGCCAGCAGCTTGGTTCTTGCGGGGGGGCCCCCTTACGAGCAGTACTTC. Its protein is CASSLVLAGGPPYEQYF.

The chain employs TRBV29-1 and TRBJ2-5; 12 bases fit TRBD2. J gave up 4 bases and V 1 base, and 4 bases lay outside the gene matches. The CDR3 covers 15 residues. Germline values: CDR1 SQVTM, CDR2 ANQGSEA. Here the CDR3 reads CSVEVPSGGGETQYF. The CDR3 DNA follows: TGCAGCGTTGAAGTCCCTAGCGGGGGGGGAGAGACCCAGTACTTC. Full variable domain (missing parts from reference TRBV29-1 and TRBJ2-5): SAVISQKPSRDICQRGTSLTIQCQVDSQVTMMFWYRQQPGQSLTLIATANQGSEATYESGFVIDKFPISRPNLTFSTLTVSNMSPEDSSIYLCSVEVPSGGGETQYFGPGTRLLVL.

This clone rates as medium-sized. The chain couples TRBV6-1 to TRBJ2-7; D is ambiguous. Germline V gene sequence: CDR1 MNHNS, CDR2 SASEGT. V dropped 3 bases and J dropped 6 bases, with 18 bases sitting between them. This CDR3 has 15 residues. CDR3 nucleotide sequence: TGTGCCAGCAGTGACCCCTTCCGGTTGCCCCTCGAGCAGTACTTC. Its protein product is CASSDPFRLPLEQYF.

This chain uses TRBV2 with TRBJ1-1; D perhaps matches TRBD1 (6 bases). CDR3 length equals 15 residues. Germline-derived CDR1 and CDR2 are SNHLY and FYNNEI. The ends were cut back, 5 bases at V and 4 bases at J, with 17 bases in the middle. The CDR3 region has the DNA TGTGCCAGCAGTCCCGAGGGGGTTGTGTTCACTGAAGCTTTCTTT. Amino acids: CASSPEGVVFTEAFF.

A note on this clone: At one of its ends the junction is not consistent with the germline gene, which may arise from a read error. The chain has TRBV7-7 and TRBJ1-6; possibly TRBD1 for D (6 bases). Germline V gives CDR1 SSHAT, CDR2 FNYEAQ (reference sequence). This CDR3 spans 16 amino acids. The chain's CDR3 is CASSSELRDRNSPLHF. The CDR3 bases are TGTGCTAGCAGCTCAGAATTAAGAGACAGGAATTCACCCCTCCACTTT.

As concerns this clone: Likely a read error: the CDR3 ends without its conserved phenylalanine or tryptophan. The chain carries TRBV30 and TRBJ2-6; D is possibly TRBD2 (7 bases). Germline V gene data show CDR1 as GTSNPN and CDR2 as SVGIG (reference sequence). V shed 0 bases and J shed 5 bases, with 20 bases lying between them. The CDR3 sequence is 18 residues long. CDR3 DNA: TGTGCCTGGAGTGTCTGGGGGGGGCGATCTACGCGGGCCAACGTCCTGACTTCC. It is translated as CAWSVWGGRSTRANVLTS.

Points on this clone: An end of the junction differs from the germline gene, which may be a read error. The chain carries TRBV9 and TRBJ1-2, with a weak D call TRBD1 (6 bases). Germline loops: CDR1 SGDLS, CDR2 YYNGEE. This CDR3 has 12 amino acids. The CDR3 DNA follows: TGTGCCAGCAGCCCCACAGGGTATGGCCACACCTTC. It specifies CASSPTGYGHTF.

CDR3 in amino acids: CASSLARHNEQFF. The CDR3 nucleotides read TGTGCCAGCAGCTTAGCTCGTCACAATGAGCAGTTCTTC. The rearrangement joins TRBV7-6 to TRBJ2-1; D is unresolved. This CDR3 contains 13 residues. Trimming took off 0 bases at V and 5 bases at J, with 5 bases between the two ends. Germline V gene data show CDR1 as SGHVS and CDR2 as FNYEAQ.

This clone was counted between two and nine times. The chain is built from TRBV6-1 and TRBJ1-4; 9 bases agree with TRBD1. The CDR3 sequence is 14 residues long. The V gene end was trimmed by 6 bases and the J gene end by 8 bases; junction bases not matched to a gene: 7. Germline V CDR1 and CDR2: MNHNS, SASEGT. CDR3 sequence reads: CASRQGTGWEKLFF. The CDR3 DNA reads TGTGCCAGCAGGCAGGGGACAGGGTGGGAAAAACTGTTTTTT.